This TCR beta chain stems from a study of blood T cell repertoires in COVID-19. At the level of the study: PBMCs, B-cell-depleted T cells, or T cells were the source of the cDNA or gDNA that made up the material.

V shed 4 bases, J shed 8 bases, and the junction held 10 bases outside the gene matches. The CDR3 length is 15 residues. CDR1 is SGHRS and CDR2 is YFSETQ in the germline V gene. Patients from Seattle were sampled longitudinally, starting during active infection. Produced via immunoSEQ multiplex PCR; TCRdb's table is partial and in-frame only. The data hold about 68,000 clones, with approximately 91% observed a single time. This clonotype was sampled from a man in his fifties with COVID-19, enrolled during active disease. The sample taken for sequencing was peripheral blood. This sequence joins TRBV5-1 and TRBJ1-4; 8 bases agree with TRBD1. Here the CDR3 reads CASSMTGQGEEKLFF. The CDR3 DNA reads TGCGCCAGCAGCATGACCGGACAGGGAGAAGAAAAACTGTTTTTT.